The rows below give T cell receptor beta chains drawn from one sample of a study of Graves' ophthalmopathy and Graves' hyperthyroidism. MiXCR was run by TCRdb on the multiplex PCR reads, yielding one entry per CDR3 protein. Here the sample spans a few hundred thousand distinct CDR3 sequences, about 35% being singletons. The sample consisted of peripheral blood or thyroid tissue (not recorded which). The source of these receptors is an adult man with Graves' hyperthyroidism. CDR3s leave out the opening cysteine and the closing phenylalanine or tryptophan. D genes are given only for firm matches.

>.|TRBJ2-6|TRBV5-4
ASSLGGLGSRANVLT
>TRBD2|TRBJ2-5|TRBV7-9
ATCGGRSVIETQY
>.|TRBJ2-7|TRBV29-1
SLETYEQY
>.|TRBJ2-2|TRBV12-3/TRBV12-4
ASSSLRGGINTGELF
>.|TRBJ2-2|TRBV15
ATSRTGTGHTGELF
>.|TRBJ1-4|TRBV19
ASSVPSTGYEKLF
>TRBD1|TRBJ1-1|TRBV28
ASSTAGTGVTNTEAF
>.|TRBJ1-3|TRBV10-3
AITEGFSGNTIY
>.|TRBJ2-7|TRBV2
ASRLGGLGEQY
>.|TRBJ1-1|TRBV7-9
ASSLPQLAGTNTEAF
>TRBD2|TRBJ2-1|TRBV20-1
SAAGTSGYNEQF
>TRBD1|TRBJ1-2|TRBV7-9
ASSPGQGVNYGYT
>.|TRBJ1-5|TRBV29-1
SLVPGQPQH
>.|TRBJ1-5|TRBV6-6
ASMGGDRNQPQH
>TRBD2|TRBJ2-7|TRBV29-1
SVSSGSEYEQY
>.|TRBJ1-2|TRBV29-1
SVERGASYGYT
>.|TRBJ1-1|TRBV19
ASSIGPAGKAF
>.|TRBJ1-5|TRBV7-8
ASSSAGTSGPTQH
>.|TRBJ1-3|TRBV29-1
SLDSRNTIY
>.|TRBJ1-2|TRBV9
ASSVGRLLNYGYT
>TRBD1|TRBJ1-1|TRBV19
ASSSLGGLGTEAF
>.|TRBJ1-2|TRBV19
ASSMWQGTHGYT
>TRBD1|TRBJ1-6|TRBV29-1
SVEADRGNYNSPLH
>.|TRBJ1-5|TRBV15
ATSSRVGSNQPQH
>.|TRBJ2-7|TRBV10-1
ASSEGRGYEQY
>.|TRBJ2-5|TRBV15
ATSSLAYTEETQY
>TRBD1|TRBJ1-2|TRBV7-9
ASSSWTGEGKGYT
>.|TRBJ2-2|TRBV19
ASSTPGQHTGELF
>.|TRBJ2-7|TRBV6-5
ASSRGNSYEQY
>.|TRBJ2-7|TRBV5-1
ASSLTGGALYEQY
>TRBD2|TRBJ2-7|TRBV5-5
ASSSLRRRGGYEQY
>.|TRBJ1-1|TRBV30
AWGLAGASEAF
>TRBD1|TRBJ1-2|TRBV5-1
ASSPTPGGSDGYT
>TRBD1|TRBJ1-2|TRBV12-3/TRBV12-4
ASSLPRGQGEDYGYT
>.|TRBJ1-3|TRBV6-1
ASSEAQGSGNTIY
>.|TRBJ2-5|TRBV7-3
ASSLTFSSETQY
>TRBD1|TRBJ1-5|TRBV6-5
ASSYRTGGNQPQH
>TRBD1|.|TRBV24-1
ATSDLGPGQGRNEQF
>TRBD1|TRBJ2-5|TRBV2
ASQDGTGDQETQY
>TRBD1|TRBJ2-7|TRBV7-8
ASSLADRDLDYEQY
>.|TRBJ2-5|TRBV9
ASSVGDRQETQY
>TRBD1|TRBJ1-6|TRBV7-8
ASSLSGQGNSPLH
>TRBD1|TRBJ1-5|TRBV2
AWSYGTGGDQPQH
>.|TRBJ2-7|TRBV7-2
AWKQNSEQY
>.|TRBJ2-7|TRBV10-3
AISDPGRRGGNEQY
>TRBD1|TRBJ1-1|TRBV29-1
SVSGTGDTEAF
>.|TRBJ1-1|TRBV5-1
ASSSGKMYGGQDTEAF
>TRBD2|TRBJ2-5|TRBV20-1
SARVAGKTQY
>.|TRBJ2-7|TRBV11-3
ASSFEGGSYEQY
>.|TRBJ1-5|TRBV15
ATSRDPAGGNQPQH
>TRBD1|TRBJ1-2|TRBV6-5
ASSYSAHRGRGYT
>.|TRBJ1-2|TRBV6-2/TRBV6-3
ASSYTRDGYT
>.|TRBJ1-5|TRBV20-1
SARAGTPNQPQH
>TRBD1|TRBJ2-5|TRBV5-1
ASSFGTGTETQY
>.|TRBJ1-1|TRBV24-1
ATSDRFSGMNTEAF
>TRBD1|TRBJ1-4|TRBV29-1
SVEVRTGNEKLF
>.|TRBJ1-1|TRBV7-2
VSSLDGGLGTEAF